The clone carrying this T cell receptor beta chain was seen only a few times. The target antigen is unknown. This sample is part of a study of vaccination and CD4 T cells after COVID-19. Treatment noted: approximately nine-day PBMC culture with coronavirus spike peptide pools or control peptides (ViraFEST assay). Germline V gene sequence: CDR1 DFQATT, CDR2 SNEGSKA (reference sequence). The CDR3 runs to 12 residues. V lost 3 bases and J lost 2, with 6 bases in between. An Oncomine TCR Beta short-read assay was used to sequence the DNA from cultured CD4+ T cells. TCRdb reprocessed the PCR reads via MiXCR and lists one record per CDR3 protein. Among 7,500 to 10,000 distinct CDR3 sequences, about 65% were seen once, and the ten largest hold roughly 10%.

This clonotype originated in a human donor who had recovered from COVID-19. This material consisted of CD4+ T cells from blood, cultured in vitro, taken before SARS-CoV-2 vaccination. This chain joins TRBV20-1 and TRBJ2-3; D is undetermined. CDR3 residues: CSASPTTDTQYF. The CDR3 DNA reads as TGCAGTGCTAGTCCAACCACAGATACGCAGTATTTT.